The source of this TCR beta chain is a study of blood T cell repertoires in COVID-19 (TCRdb year 2020). Regarding the complete study: Samples covering the acute and convalescent phases of COVID-19 were provided by collaborators in the United States, Italy and Spain. The material from the prospective study consisted of cDNA or gDNA derived from T cells, B-cell-depleted T cells, or PBMCs. Deeply sampled blood TCRbeta repertoires from subjects exposed to, actively infected with, or recovered from COVID-19 were included in the dataset. The repertoires were released in a freely available public database intended as a resource for research on the immune response to SARS-CoV-2. Samples came from the ongoing ImmuneRACE study (first 160 participants) plus 1,254 subjects from 6 global collaborators. The sample metadata nearly always contained a de-identified subject ID, COVID-19 status, age in years and sex. Where available, HLA class I and class II types were taken from metadata supplied by the sample provider and were not determined by assay-based typing.

TCRbeta CDR3 regions were amplified from genomic DNA using the immunoSEQ Assay, a bias-controlled multiplex PCR. Turning to the authors' computational methods: The number of nucleated cells in each sample was estimated by amplification of reference gene primers within the assay. To quantify the absolute abundance of each unique TCRbeta CDR3 rearrangement, sequence reads were collapsed and filtered. Productive Simpson clonality was computed per sample as the square root of Simpson's diversity index over productive rearrangements. Not all clones reach the TCRdb copy of this immuneACCESS table, which keeps in-frame sequences only. Checked studies attribute under half of the gap to unresolved V genes and leave the rest unexplained. V and J calls and clone size follow that table, whereas D and trimming were derived from the DNA. Counted in this sample were some 260,000 clones; 85% to 90% of them appeared once. The ten largest clones add up to approximately 9% of the sample.

For this clone: No cognate antigen has been identified for it. Qualities for individual bases were not recorded, and no much larger clone is one base off.

Here is what the overall study found, with its caveats: The quantity of clinical and demographic metadata differed by source and by participant and was supplied without curation.

From V the trimming removes 4 bases and from J it removes 2 bases, while the gene matches leave 5 bases of the junction unaccounted for. Counted from cysteine to phenylalanine, this CDR3 has 15 amino acids. Only the CDR3 portion is preserved as DNA: 45 bases, with reading frame beginning at the first base. CDR1 KGHDR and CDR2 SFDVKD are derived from the germline V gene. Participants in the prospective study were aged about 18 to 100 years, lived in about two dozen United States geographic areas, and enrolled through a virtual design. In the prospective study, cohorts were assigned on the basis of participant-reported clinical history obtained from a screening survey and a study questionnaire. Recovered participants in ImmuneRACE Cohort 3 were defined as having two consecutive negative NP/OP PCR tests, clearance from a healthcare professional, or resolution of symptoms. Each participant in the prospective study had whole blood, serum and a nasopharyngeal or oropharyngeal swab collected by mobile phlebotomists. Additional blood draws and questionnaires over an approximately two-month period could optionally be provided by prospective study participants. Prospective study blood samples were shipped either frozen or at room temperature before DNA extraction.

The TCR was taken from a man aged 35-49 years who had recovered from COVID-19. The sequence links TRBV24-1 to TRBJ2-7, and TRBD1 matches 9 of the central bases. The specimen sequenced was PBMCs or T cells enriched from blood (not recorded which). The CDR3 in this case is CATSDHGQGTYEQYF. Here is the DNA: TGTGCCACCAGTGACCACGGACAGGGGACCTACGAGCAGTACTTC.